The 7 T cell receptor beta chains given below trace back to one sample, sequenced in a study of cytomegalovirus exposure and HLA in healthy donors. This PCR relied on a set of 60 Vbeta primers and 13 Jbeta primers. Libraries were prepared by immunoSEQ multiplex PCR; TCRdb keeps only in-frame clonotypes and omits some of them. The sample has under 110,000 clones; over 60% are singletons. The sample taken for sequencing was PBMCs. The source is a woman aged 45-59 years in good health and CMV-seropositive.

The chain links TRBV19 to TRBJ1-4; 9 bases fit TRBD1. Germline V gene data show CDR1 as LNHDA and CDR2 as SQIVND (reference sequence). The CDR3 is 15 residues long. The J segment lost 8 bases and the V segment lost 6 bases, leaving 10 bases of the junction unmatched. The CDR3 reads CASRQGAAAAEKLFF. The CDR3 DNA follows: TGTGCCAGTAGACAGGGGGCGGCTGCTGCGGAAAAACTGTTTTTT.

V usage is TRBV6-6 and J usage is TRBJ2-2; D unresolved. Germline CDR1 reads MNHNY; CDR2 reads SVGAGI (reference sequence). Trimming removed 4 bases from V and 8 bases from J, with 5 bases in between. The CDR3 totals 11 residues. The CDR3 DNA sequence: TGTGCCAGCAGTTTATTGGGGGAGCTGTTTTTT. It codes for CASSLLGELFF.

This rearrangement joins TRBV7-2 to TRBJ1-5; the match to TRBD1 covers 7 bases. The J segment lost 4 bases and the V segment lost 5 bases, leaving 8 bases of the junction unmatched. The CDR3 spans 15 residues. CDR1 and CDR2 from the germline V gene are SGHTA and FQGNSA. The DNA of the CDR3 is TGTGCCAGCAGCCCGAGACAGGGAAGGAATCAGCCCCAGCATTTT. It is translated as CASSPRQGRNQPQHF.

The V and J genes are TRBV19 and TRBJ2-5; D perhaps matches TRBD2 (6 bases). The J call may be wrong; the DNA end is better matched by TRBJ2-7. The CDR3 is 16 amino acids. The germline CDR1 and CDR2 sequences are LNHDA and SQIVND (reference sequence). For the CDR3, the DNA is TGTGCCAGTAGTACGCAAACGGGACTGTTTAACTACGAGCAGTACTTC. The encoded protein is CASSTQTGLFNYEQYF.

The chain combines TRBV18 with TRBJ1-1; TRBD1 agrees at 8 bases. The junction had 9 bases not matched to a gene; V was cut back by 6 bases and J by 6 bases. Germline assignment: CDR1 KGHSH and CDR2 LQKENI. The length of the CDR3 is 14 residues. The CDR3 sequence: CASSLGDRPSEAFF. DNA for the CDR3: TGTGCCAGCTCCCTCGGGGACAGGCCTTCTGAAGCTTTCTTT.

This rearrangement joins TRBV5-4 to TRBJ1-2; D is possibly TRBD1 (5 bases). Trimming removed 3 bases at V and 7 bases at J, with 16 bases between. Germline V gives CDR1 SGHNT, CDR2 YYREEE (reference sequence). The CDR3 is 14 residues long. In DNA form, the CDR3 reads TGTGCCAGCAGCTCCCAGGGCACCCCTGGTGGCTACACCTTC. Translating it yields CASSSQGTPGGYTF.

The chain couples TRBV11-3 to TRBJ1-6, with 9 positions matching TRBD1. Germline V lookup: CDR1 SGHNT, CDR2 YENEEA. V lost 6 bases and J lost 13; bases outside the gene matches: 4. The CDR3 sequence is 12 residues long. The CDR3 bases are TGTGCCAGCAGTCTTACAGGGGGCCCCCTCCACTTT. It specifies CASSLTGGPLHF.